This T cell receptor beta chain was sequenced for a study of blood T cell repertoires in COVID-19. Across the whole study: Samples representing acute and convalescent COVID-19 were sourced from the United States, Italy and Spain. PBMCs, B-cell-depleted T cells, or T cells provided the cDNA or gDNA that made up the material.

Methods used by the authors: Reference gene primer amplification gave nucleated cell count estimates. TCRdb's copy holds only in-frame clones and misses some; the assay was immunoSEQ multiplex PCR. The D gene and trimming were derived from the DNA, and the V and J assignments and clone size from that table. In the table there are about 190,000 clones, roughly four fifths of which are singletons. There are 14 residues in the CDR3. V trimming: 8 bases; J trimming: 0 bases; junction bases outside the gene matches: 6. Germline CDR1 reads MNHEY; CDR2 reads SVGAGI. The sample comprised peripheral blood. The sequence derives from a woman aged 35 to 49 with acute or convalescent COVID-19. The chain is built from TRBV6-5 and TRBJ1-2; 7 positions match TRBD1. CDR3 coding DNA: TGTGCCAGCTCCACGGGACAGTCTAACTATGGCTACACCTTC. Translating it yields CASSTGQSNYGYTF.